Following are 27 T cell receptor beta chains from one sample sequenced in a study of T cell responses to AZD1222 COVID-19 vaccine. The repertoire was sequenced with immunoSEQ multiplex PCR; TCRdb's copy has only in-frame clones and lacks some. The sample holds roughly 90,000 clones, 85% to 90% seen once. Material: peripheral blood, obtained 28 days after the second AZD1222 dose. The receptors originated from an adult who received the AZD1222 COVID-19 vaccine.

The rearrangement joins TRBV30 to TRBJ1-1, with 10 nucleotides matching TRBD1. Germline CDR1 reads GTSNPN; CDR2 reads SVGIG (reference sequence). After removal of 3 bases from V and 4 bases from J, the junction contained 5 bases not matched to a gene. The CDR3 sequence is 14 residues long. The CDR3 sequence: CAWSGTGDATEAFF. DNA for the CDR3: TGTGCCTGGAGCGGGACAGGGGACGCCACTGAAGCTTTCTTT.

The chain combines TRBV24-1 with TRBJ1-1; a possible D gene is TRBD1 (5 bases). Trimming pared 10 bases from V and 0 bases from J, leaving 11 bases between. Germline loops: CDR1 KGHDR, CDR2 SFDVKD. The CDR3 length is 13 residues. The CDR3 DNA reads TGTGCCACGCGAGCAGGGATGAACACTGAAGCTTTCTTT. Protein product: CATRAGMNTEAFF.

In this sample, this clone turned up once. This chain links TRBV27 with TRBJ1-1; tentative D call: TRBD1 (5 bases). V was clipped by 3 bases and J by 4 bases, with 12 bases between them. The germline V gene has CDR1 MNHEY and CDR2 SMNVEV (reference sequence). The CDR3 is 14 residues long. The CDR3 bases are TGTGCCAGCAGTTTCTCTGAAAGGGGCACTGAAGCTTTCTTT. Translating gives CASSFSERGTEAFF.

The chain recombines TRBV9 with TRBJ2-7, with 7 bases identical to TRBD2. V lost 3 bases and J lost 4; bases outside the gene matches: 13. Germline CDR1 is SGDLS and CDR2 is YYNGEE. The CDR3 totals 16 residues. The CDR3 DNA is TGTGCCAGCAGCGCTCACTTCTTAGCGGGTTATTACGAGCAGTACTTC. Translated, it gives CASSAHFLAGYYEQYF.

This clone is a singleton in its sample. The V gene is TRBV7-2, the J gene TRBJ2-1; TRBD1 matches at 7 bases. Germline V gives CDR1 SGHTA, CDR2 FQGNSA. The trim removed 5 bases at V and 3 bases at J, leaving 7 bases unmatched. The CDR3 length is 15 residues. The CDR3 is CASSKLTGNYNEQFF. DNA for the CDR3: TGTGCCAGCAGCAAACTGACAGGGAACTACAATGAGCAGTTCTTC.

The chain uses TRBV13 and TRBJ1-1, with no clear D. Germline V gene lookup returns CDR1 PRHDT and CDR2 FYEKMQ (reference sequence). V was pared by 5 bases and J by 5 bases, with 24 bases between. The CDR3 contains 17 residues. The CDR3, as DNA: TGTGCCAGCAGCCCGCGGACTAAAACCTTAACACTGACTGAAGCTTTCTTT. Protein sequence: CASSPRTKTLTLTEAFF. The full variable domain, its missing parts supplied by reference TRBV13 and TRBJ1-1, is AAGVIQSPRHLIKEKRETATLKCYPIPRHDTVYWYQQGPGQDPQFLISFYEKMQSDKGSIPDRFSAQQFSDYHSELNMSSLELGDSALYFCASSPRTKTLTLTEAFFGQGTRLTVV.

Here the CDR3 DNA reads TGCAGCGTTGAGGTGCCCGGGAGAAACACCATATATTTT. It is translated as CSVEVPGRNTIYF. The J gene is TRBJ1-3, the V gene TRBV29-1; the D is unclear. Per germline, CDR1 SQVTM and CDR2 ANQGSEA. V dropped 3 bases and J dropped 5 bases, with 11 bases sitting between them. The CDR3 sequence is 13 residues long. The full variable domain, rest sourced from reference TRBV29-1 and TRBJ1-3, is SAVISQKPSRDICQRGTSLTIQCQVDSQVTMMFWYRQQPGQSLTLIATANQGSEATYESGFVIDKFPISRPNLTFSTLTVSNMSPEDSSIYLCSVEVPGRNTIYFGEGSWLTVV.

The chain employs TRBV12-5 and TRBJ1-3; D is undetermined. Germline V lookup: CDR1 LGHNT, CDR2 FRNRAP. Trimming took off 7 bases at V and 0 bases at J, with 13 bases between the two ends. CDR3 length: 15 residues. The CDR3 DNA sequence: TGTGCTAGTGTTCTAGGACTGTTCTCTGGAAACACCATATATTTT. Translated: CASVLGLFSGNTIYF.

V is TRBV29-1 and J is TRBJ2-5, with a tentative D call TRBD1 (5 bases). The CDR3 totals 14 residues. Trimming pared 4 bases from V and 1 base from J, leaving 13 bases between. Germline V CDR1 and CDR2: SQVTM, ANQGSEA. CDR3 nucleotide sequence: TGCAGCGTTGGGGAAAAGGGGCGCCAAGAGACCCAGTACTTC. Translation gives CSVGEKGRQETQYF.

This rearrangement joins TRBV11-3 to TRBJ1-1; 8 bases are a match to TRBD1. The germline V gene encodes CDR1 SGHNT and CDR2 YENEEA. This CDR3 has 13 amino acids. V shed 5 bases, J shed 4 bases, and the junction held 3 bases outside the gene matches. The CDR3 sequence is CASSLDRVTEAFF. The CDR3 DNA reads TGTGCCAGCAGCCTGGACAGGGTCACTGAAGCTTTCTTT.

In this sample, this clone turned up once. The J gene is TRBJ1-6, the V gene TRBV7-9; a possible D gene is TRBD1 (5 bases). The germline V and J ends were trimmed by 5 bases and 7 bases, with 12 bases remaining between them. CDR1 is SEHNR and CDR2 is FQNEAQ in the germline V gene (reference sequence). This CDR3 comprises 14 residues. In DNA form, the CDR3 reads TGTGCCAGCAGCCCCCGGGACCTGAATTCACCCCTCCACTTT. This codes for CASSPRDLNSPLHF. The whole variable domain, remainder taken from reference TRBV7-9 and TRBJ1-6, is DTGVSQNPRHKITKRGQNVTFRCDPISEHNRLYWYRQTLGQGPEFLTYFQNEAQLEKSRLLSDRFSAERPKGSFSTLEIQRTEQGDSAMYLCASSPRDLNSPLHFGNGTRLTVT.

The genes are TRBV5-1 and TRBJ1-3, with 7 bases identical to TRBD1. Looked up from germline, CDR1 is SGHRS and CDR2 is YFSETQ. Trimming at V came to 0 bases and at J to 4 bases, leaving 1 base not matched to a gene. The CDR3 consists of 14 residues. In DNA form, the CDR3 reads TGCGCCAGCAGCTTGGCACAGGGGGGAAACACCATATATTTT. It encodes CASSLAQGGNTIYF.

This chain joins TRBV6-5 and TRBJ1-5, with D possibly being TRBD1 (6 bases). Germline V CDR1 and CDR2: MNHEY, SVGAGI. The CDR3 has 13 residues. V was pared by 8 bases and J by 4 bases, with 12 bases between. The CDR3 sequence is CASQNRVNQPQHF. The CDR3 nucleotides are TGTGCCAGCCAGAACAGGGTGAATCAGCCCCAGCATTTT.

The chain links TRBV29-1 to TRBJ1-1; a weak D match, TRBD1 (6 bases). The V gene's germline CDR1 is SQVTM and CDR2 ANQGSEA. V shed 8 bases and J shed 4 bases, with 17 bases lying between them. CDR3 length: 13 residues. This CDR3 reads CSFRAYRATEAFF. CDR3 nucleotides: TGCAGCTTTCGGGCTTACAGGGCCACTGAAGCTTTCTTT.

This sequence joins TRBV5-1 and TRBJ2-3; 9 bases fit TRBD2. The CDR3 spans 15 residues. Germline V CDR1 and CDR2: SGHRS, YFSETQ. V gave up 4 bases and J gave up 5 bases; unmatched junction bases: 8. CDR3 residues: CASSGVAGVQDTQYF. Written as DNA, the CDR3 is TGCGCCAGCAGCGGGGTAGCGGGGGTACAAGATACGCAGTATTTT.

The rearrangement joins TRBV5-4 to TRBJ1-1; TRBD1 aligns across 7 bases. This CDR3 comprises 16 residues. The V gene end was trimmed by 2 bases and the J gene end by 1 base; junction bases not matched to a gene: 8. Germline V CDR1 and CDR2: SGHNT, YYREEE (reference sequence). CDR3 region: CASSFSTGKGNTEAFF. In nucleotides, the CDR3 is TGTGCCAGCAGCTTTTCGACAGGGAAGGGGAACACTGAAGCTTTCTTT.

J is TRBJ2-7 and V is TRBV20-1; TRBD1 matches at 7 bases. Germline V gene lookup returns CDR1 DFQATT and CDR2 SNEGSKA (reference sequence). J gave up 3 bases and V 4 bases, and 9 bases lay outside the gene matches. The CDR3 runs 14 residues. The CDR3 loop reads CSAIDPGQLYEQYF. In DNA form, the CDR3 reads TGCAGTGCTATTGACCCGGGACAGCTCTACGAGCAGTACTTC.

The chain employs TRBV11-2 and TRBJ1-1; the match to TRBD1 covers 9 bases. V lost 5 bases, J lost 5 bases, and 9 bases stayed unmatched. This CDR3 is 15 amino acids long. Per the germline V gene, CDR1 is SGHAT and CDR2 is FQNNGV. The CDR3 is CASSPTGQGRTEAFF. The CDR3, as DNA: TGTGCCAGCAGCCCCACTGGACAGGGGCGGACTGAAGCTTTCTTT.

J is TRBJ1-3 and V is TRBV6-5; D is undetermined. Germline-derived CDR1 and CDR2 are MNHEY and SVGAGI. The CDR3 has 16 amino acids. Trimming pared 4 bases from V and 4 bases from J, leaving 17 bases between. The chain's CDR3 is CASSSPFTGLGNTIYF. In DNA, the CDR3 is TGTGCCAGCAGTTCCCCCTTCACCGGCCTCGGAAACACCATATATTTT.

The V call is TRBV6-5, the J call TRBJ2-1; perhaps TRBD1 as D (5 bases). From germline, CDR1 is MNHEY and CDR2 SVGAGI. The V end lost 7 bases, the J end lost 4 bases, and 8 bases lay between the germline ends. This CDR3 contains 12 residues. This chain's CDR3 is CASTTGYNEQFF. The DNA of the CDR3 is TGTGCCAGCACCACAGGTTACAATGAGCAGTTCTTC.

This rearrangement joins TRBV3-1 (or the pseudogene TRBV3-2) to TRBJ2-1; D may correspond to TRBD1 or TRBD2 (5 bases each). Germline-derived CDR1 and CDR2 are LGHDT and YNNKEL (reference sequence). Trimming pared 0 bases from V and 8 bases from J, leaving 17 bases between. The CDR3 runs 16 residues. CDR3: CASSQEGDAKAHEQFF. DNA of the CDR3: TGTGCCAGCAGCCAAGAGGGGGACGCCAAAGCCCATGAGCAGTTCTTC.

This chain connects TRBV6-4 to TRBJ2-1; the match to TRBD2 covers 8 bases. Germline CDR1 is MRHNA and CDR2 is SNTAGT. The CDR3 is 15 residues long. V shed 5 bases, J shed 5 bases, and the junction held 8 bases outside the gene matches. DNA of the CDR3: TGTGCCAGCAGTTTCTCAGCGGGGGCTAACAATGAGCAGTTCTTC. This sequence encodes CASSFSAGANNEQFF.

This rearrangement joins TRBV7-9 to TRBJ2-5, with 9 bases aligning to TRBD2. V lost 4 bases, J lost 1 base, and 7 bases stayed unmatched. Per germline, CDR1 SEHNR and CDR2 FQNEAQ (reference sequence). The CDR3 spans 16 residues. CDR3 in DNA: TGTGCCAGCAGCTCGAGACTAGCGGCCACCCAAGAGACCCAGTACTTC. Its protein product is CASSSRLAATQETQYF.

The rearrangement uses TRBV5-1 and TRBJ1-1; weak D call: TRBD1 (6 bases). CDR1 is SGHRS and CDR2 is YFSETQ in the germline V gene. Trimming left V 2 bases short and J 5 bases short, with 16 bases between. This CDR3 comprises 15 residues. CDR3 amino acids: CASSLGNRVATEAFF. Written as DNA, the CDR3 is TGCGCCAGCAGCTTAGGGAACAGGGTCGCGACTGAAGCTTTCTTT.

The rearrangement joins TRBV27 to TRBJ2-1; 8 nucleotides line up with TRBD1. V trimming: 4 bases; J trimming: 9 bases; junction bases outside the gene matches: 20. The germline V gene encodes CDR1 MNHEY and CDR2 SMNVEV (reference sequence). CDR3 length equals 18 residues. CDR3 nucleotide sequence: TGTGCCAGCAGTTCTTTTCGGACAGGGCTGGGTATGAGGGGTGAGCAGTTCTTC. Residues: CASSSFRTGLGMRGEQFF.

V and J are TRBV6-5 and TRBJ2-7; 10 bases agree with TRBD2. The CDR3 contains 15 residues. J was trimmed by 1 base and V by 5 bases; bases with no gene match: 5. The germline V gene has CDR1 MNHEY and CDR2 SVGAGI. The CDR3 nucleotides read TGTGCCAGCAGTCCCGGACTAGCGGATTCCTACGAGCAGTACTTC. Residues: CASSPGLADSYEQYF.

This chain joins TRBV27 and TRBJ1-2, with D possibly matching TRBD1 (5 bases). Germline CDR1 is MNHEY and CDR2 is SMNVEV (reference sequence). With 1 base removed from V and 5 bases from J, the gap between germline ends came to 14 bases. The CDR3 is 15 residues long. The CDR3 nucleotides read TGTGCCAGCAGTTTATATTACCGGGACCCGTATGGCTACACCTTC. It specifies CASSLYYRDPYGYTF.